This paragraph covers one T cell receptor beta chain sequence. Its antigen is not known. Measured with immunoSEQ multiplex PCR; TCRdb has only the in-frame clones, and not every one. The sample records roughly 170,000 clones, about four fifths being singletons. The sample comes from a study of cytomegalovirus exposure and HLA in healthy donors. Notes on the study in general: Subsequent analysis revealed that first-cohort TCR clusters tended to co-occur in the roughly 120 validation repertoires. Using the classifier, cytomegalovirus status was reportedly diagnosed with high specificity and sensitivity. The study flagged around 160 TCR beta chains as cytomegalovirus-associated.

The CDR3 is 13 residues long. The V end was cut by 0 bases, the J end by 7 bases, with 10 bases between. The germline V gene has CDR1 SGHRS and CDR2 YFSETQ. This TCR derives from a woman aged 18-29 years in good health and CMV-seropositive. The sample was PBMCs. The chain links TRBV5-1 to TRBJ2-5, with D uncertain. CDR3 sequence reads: CASSLGAAGTQYF. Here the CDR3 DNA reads TGCGCCAGCAGCTTGGGGGCAGCAGGGACCCAGTACTTC.